Shown below are 5 T cell receptor beta chains from a single sample sequenced in a study of T cell responses to AZD1222 COVID-19 vaccine. Assay used: immunoSEQ multiplex PCR; TCRdb lists only in-frame clones, some missing. The sample shows tens of thousands of clones, 75% to 95% of them seen only once. The starting material was peripheral blood, obtained 28 days after the second dose of the MenACWY control vaccine. These receptors all stem from an adult who received the MenACWY meningococcal vaccine as a control.

The gene calls are TRBV28 and TRBJ2-7, with 7 bases matching TRBD2. With V trimmed by 4 bases and J by 6 bases, 12 bases remained unmatched. The CDR3 is 15 residues long. CDR1 and CDR2 (germline): MDHEN, SYDVKM. CDR3 sequence (DNA): TGTGCCAGCAGTTCCGCGGGAGAAGGTTCTCCCGAGCAGTACTTC. Protein product: CASSSAGEGSPEQYF.

J is TRBJ2-3 and V is TRBV21-1; TRBD2 was called by the table and not checked on the DNA. TRBV21-1 is shown as a pseudogene. The length of the CDR3 is 14 residues. In DNA form, the CDR3 reads TGTGCCAGCAGCAATAGCGGGCGTGGGGATACGCAGTATTTT. Residues: CASSNSGRGDTQYF.

V gene TRBV11-2 combines with J gene TRBJ2-7; no reliable D call. CDR1 is SGHAT, CDR2 FQNNGV, per germline. Trimming cost V 5 bases and J 0 bases, with 11 bases left between them. CDR3 length equals 14 residues. In nucleotides, the CDR3 is TGTGCCAGCAGCCTCTCGGGCCACTCCTACGAGCAGTACTTC. Translating it yields CASSLSGHSYEQYF. The full variable domain, rest sourced from reference TRBV11-2 and TRBJ2-7, is EAGVAQSPRYKIIEKRQSVAFWCNPISGHATLYWYQQILGQGPKLLIQFQNNGVVDDSQLPKDRFSAERLKGVDSTLKIQPAKLEDSAVYLCASSLSGHSYEQYFGPGTRLTVT.

The V call is TRBV2, the J call TRBJ2-7; unclear D gene. This CDR3 spans 12 amino acids. Trimming removed 7 bases from V and 2 bases from J, with 9 bases in between. Germline V CDR1 and CDR2: SNHLY, FYNNEI. CDR3 sequence (DNA): TGTGCCAGCACGCGCGGTGCCTACGAGCAGTACTTC. Protein: CASTRGAYEQYF.

This sequence joins TRBV28 and TRBJ2-7; no clear D. This CDR3 has 12 residues. The V gene's germline CDR1 is MDHEN and CDR2 SYDVKM. The V and J ends lost 7 bases and 2 bases respectively, with 9 bases between them. The CDR3 bases are TGTGCCAGCATCAAGTCCACCTACGAGCAGTACTTC. It specifies CASIKSTYEQYF.